This T cell receptor (beta chain) was sequenced for a study of cytomegalovirus exposure and HLA in healthy donors. As for the study in general: Early released data had tens of millions of unique TCRs, all coming from HLA-typed donors. Among over 300 genotyped donors, around 77% fell in the Caucasian-associated ancestry cluster.

J lost 7 bases, V lost 3 bases, and 7 bases had no gene match. The CDR3 runs 14 residues. Germline CDR1 is SGHDT and CDR2 is YYEEEE. The PCR had 60 Vbeta and 13 Jbeta primers. Some clones are missing from TCRdb's copy, which holds only in-frame ones; the method was immunoSEQ multiplex PCR. The repertoire has more than 85,000 clones, around 80% of them found once; the top ten carry 0.9% to 1.5%. Study-wide results and caveats: Cytomegalovirus-associated TCR beta chains were listed, numbering under 200.

Notes on this clone: Its antigen is as yet unknown.

J is TRBJ2-3 and V is TRBV5-6; 8 positions match TRBD1. Sequenced material: PBMCs. The receptor's source is a young woman in good health and CMV-seronegative. The CDR3 loop is CASSSSDRVNTQYF. Here the CDR3 DNA reads TGTGCCAGCAGCTCCTCGGACAGGGTAAATACGCAGTATTTT.